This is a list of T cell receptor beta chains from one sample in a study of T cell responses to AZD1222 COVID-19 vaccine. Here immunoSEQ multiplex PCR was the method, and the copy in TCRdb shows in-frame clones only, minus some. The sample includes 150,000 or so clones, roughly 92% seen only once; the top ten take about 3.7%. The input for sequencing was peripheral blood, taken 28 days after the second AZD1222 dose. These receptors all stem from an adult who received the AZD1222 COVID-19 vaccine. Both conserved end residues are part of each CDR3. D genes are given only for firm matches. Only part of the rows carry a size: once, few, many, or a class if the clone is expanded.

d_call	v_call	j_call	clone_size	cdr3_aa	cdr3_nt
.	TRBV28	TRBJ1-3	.	CASRQGLGGNTIYF	TGTGCCAGCAGACAGGGCCTGGGTGGAAACACCATATATTTT
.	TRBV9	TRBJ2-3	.	CASSVGRRVTDTQYF	TGTGCCAGCAGCGTGGGGCGGAGGGTCACAGATACGCAGTATTTT
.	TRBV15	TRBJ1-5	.	CATSTQRRQDLSNQPQHF	TGTGCCACCAGCACACAGCGCCGACAGGACCTCAGCAATCAGCCCCAGCATTTT
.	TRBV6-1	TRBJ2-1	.	CASSDKGRGDGADEQFF	TGTGCCAGCAGTGACAAGGGCAGGGGTGATGGGGCAGATGAGCAGTTCTTC
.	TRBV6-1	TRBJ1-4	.	CASSEASGGTNEKLFF	TGTGCCAGCAGTGAAGCAAGTGGAGGGACTAATGAAAAACTGTTTTTT
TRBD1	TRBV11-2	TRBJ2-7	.	CASSLIPGQGLYEQYF	TGTGCCAGCAGCCTTATCCCGGGACAGGGGTTGTACGAGCAGTACTTC
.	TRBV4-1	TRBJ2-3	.	CASSPTQGRVADTQYF	TGCGCCAGCAGCCCCACTCAGGGACGGGTAGCAGATACGCAGTATTTT
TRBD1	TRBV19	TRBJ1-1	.	CASSMRDRRAEAFF	TGTGCCAGTAGTATGAGGGACAGGCGCGCTGAAGCTTTCTTT
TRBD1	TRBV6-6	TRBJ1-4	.	CASSDRGANEKLFF	TGTGCCAGCTCCGACAGGGGGGCTAATGAAAAACTGTTTTTT
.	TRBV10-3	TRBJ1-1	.	CAITRGPLTEAFF	TGTGCCATCACCAGGGGCCCCCTCACTGAAGCTTTCTTT
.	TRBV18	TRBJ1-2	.	CASSSRQDLSNYGYTF	TGTGCCAGCTCATCCCGACAGGACCTATCTAACTATGGCTACACCTTC
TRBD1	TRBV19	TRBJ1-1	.	CASRERQGTEAFF	TGTGCCAGTAGAGAAAGACAGGGGACTGAAGCTTTCTTT
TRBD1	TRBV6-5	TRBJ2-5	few	CASSSSGTGGWETQYF	TGTGCCAGCAGTTCATCCGGGACAGGGGGTTGGGAGACCCAGTACTTC
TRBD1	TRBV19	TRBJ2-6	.	CASRTRDRGSGANVLTF	TGTGCCAGTAGAACGCGGGACAGGGGGTCTGGGGCCAACGTCCTGACTTTC
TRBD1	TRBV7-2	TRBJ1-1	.	CASSVILTGGAEAFF	TGTGCCAGCAGCGTAATTCTTACAGGGGGAGCTGAAGCTTTCTTT
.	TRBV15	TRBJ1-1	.	CATSRAGPNTEAFF	TGTGCCACCAGCAGAGCAGGCCCGAACACTGAAGCTTTCTTT
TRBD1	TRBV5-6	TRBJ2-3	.	CASSFRGTAKYF	TGTGCCAGCAGCTTTAGGGGGACAGCTAAATATTTT
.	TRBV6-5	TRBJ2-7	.	CASSSAGDHEQYF	TGTGCCAGCAGTTCCGCAGGGGACCACGAGCAGTACTTC
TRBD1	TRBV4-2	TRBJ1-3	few	CASSPGTEGNTIYF	TGTGCCAGCAGCCCGGGGACAGAAGGAAACACCATATATTTT
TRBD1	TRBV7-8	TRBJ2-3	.	CASSLATGTLDRHLTTDTQYF	TGTGCCAGCAGCTTAGCGACGGGGACCTTGGACAGGCACCTTACCACAGATACGCAGTATTTT
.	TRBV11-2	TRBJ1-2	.	CASTPSGDRFNYGYTF	TGTGCCAGCACCCCGTCTGGGGACCGATTTAACTATGGCTACACCTTC
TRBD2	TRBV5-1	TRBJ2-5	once	CASSEVIAGVRETQYF	TGCGCCAGCAGCGAAGTCATAGCGGGAGTTCGAGAGACCCAGTACTTC
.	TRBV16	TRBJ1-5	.	CASSPSGDGNQPQHF	TGTGCCAGCAGCCCCTCAGGGGATGGCAATCAGCCCCAGCATTTT
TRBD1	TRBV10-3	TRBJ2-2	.	CAITRDRGTGELFF	TGTGCCATCACGCGGGACAGGGGCACCGGGGAGCTGTTTTTT
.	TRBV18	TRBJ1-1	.	CASSPENTEAFF	TGTGCCAGCTCACCCGAGAACACTGAAGCTTTCTTT
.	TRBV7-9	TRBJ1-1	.	CASSLQGNTEAFF	TGTGCCAGCAGCTTGCAGGGCAACACTGAAGCTTTCTTT
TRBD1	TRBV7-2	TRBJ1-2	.	CASNRDRVGGYTF	TGTGCCAGTAACCGGGACAGGGTAGGCGGCTACACCTTC
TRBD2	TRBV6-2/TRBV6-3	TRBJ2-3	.	CASSYWTSGRVRDTQYF	TGTGCCAGCAGTTACTGGACTAGCGGGAGAGTCAGGGATACGCAGTATTTT
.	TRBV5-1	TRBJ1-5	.	CASRPRQSNQPQHF	TGCGCCAGCAGACCGAGACAGAGCAATCAGCCCCAGCATTTT
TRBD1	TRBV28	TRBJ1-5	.	CASSLDRGRVQPQHF	TGTGCCAGCAGTTTGGACAGGGGGCGCGTTCAGCCCCAGCATTTT
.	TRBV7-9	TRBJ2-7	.	CASAGSYEQYF	TGTGCCAGCGCGGGTTCCTACGAGCAGTACTTC
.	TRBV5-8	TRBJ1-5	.	CASSFRDQPQHF	TGTGCCAGCAGCTTCCGGGATCAGCCCCAGCATTTT
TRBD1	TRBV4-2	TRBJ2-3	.	CASSPGQGSTDTQYF	TGTGCCAGCAGCCCGGGACAGGGGAGCACAGATACGCAGTATTTT
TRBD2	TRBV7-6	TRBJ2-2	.	CASSLATSLAGDRRTGELFF	TGTGCCAGCAGCTTAGCGACTTCTCTAGCGGGAGATAGAAGGACCGGGGAGCTGTTTTTT
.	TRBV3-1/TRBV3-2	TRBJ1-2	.	CASSSRGDYGYTF	TGTGCCAGCAGCTCCCGGGGAGACTATGGCTACACCTTC
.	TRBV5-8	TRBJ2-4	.	CASLARNLAKNIQYF	TGTGCCAGCCTCGCTCGAAACCTAGCCAAAAACATTCAGTACTTC
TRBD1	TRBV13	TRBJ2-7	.	CASTRQGAYEQYF	TGTGCCAGCACCCGACAGGGAGCCTACGAGCAGTACTTC
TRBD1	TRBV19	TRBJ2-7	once	CASSTRQGGPYEQYF	TGTGCCAGTAGTACCCGACAGGGGGGACCTTACGAGCAGTACTTC
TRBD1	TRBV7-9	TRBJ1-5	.	CASSSTGVSNQPQHF	TGTGCCAGCAGCTCCACAGGGGTTAGCAATCAGCCCCAGCATTTT